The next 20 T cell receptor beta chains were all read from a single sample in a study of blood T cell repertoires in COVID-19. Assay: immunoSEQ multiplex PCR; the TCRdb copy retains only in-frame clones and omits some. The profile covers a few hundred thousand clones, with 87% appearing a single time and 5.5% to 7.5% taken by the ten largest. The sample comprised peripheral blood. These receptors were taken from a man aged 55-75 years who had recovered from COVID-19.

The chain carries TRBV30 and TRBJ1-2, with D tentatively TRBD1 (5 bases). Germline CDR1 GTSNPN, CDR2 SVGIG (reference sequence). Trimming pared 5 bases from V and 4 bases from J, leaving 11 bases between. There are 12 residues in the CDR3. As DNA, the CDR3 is TGTGCCTGGGTAGACAGTGGCTATGGCTACACCTTC. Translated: CAWVDSGYGYTF.

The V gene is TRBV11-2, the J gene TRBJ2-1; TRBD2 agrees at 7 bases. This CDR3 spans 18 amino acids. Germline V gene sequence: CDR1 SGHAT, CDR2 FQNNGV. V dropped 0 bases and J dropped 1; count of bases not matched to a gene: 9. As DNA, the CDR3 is TGTGCCAGCAGCTTAGATCGGGTGGGGCGGGGGTCCTACAATGAGCAGTTCTTC. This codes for CASSLDRVGRGSYNEQFF.

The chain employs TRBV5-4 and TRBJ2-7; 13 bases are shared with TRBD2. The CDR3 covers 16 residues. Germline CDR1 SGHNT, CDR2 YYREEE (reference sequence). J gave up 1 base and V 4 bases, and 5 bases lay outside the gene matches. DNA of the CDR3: TGTGCCAGCAGCCTAGGACTAGCGGGAGCGTCCTACGAGCAGTACTTC. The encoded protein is CASSLGLAGASYEQYF.

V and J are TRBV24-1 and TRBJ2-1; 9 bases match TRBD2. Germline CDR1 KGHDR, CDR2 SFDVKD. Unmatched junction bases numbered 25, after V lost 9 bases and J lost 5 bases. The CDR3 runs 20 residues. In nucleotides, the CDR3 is TGTGCCACCGAGGGGAGTGTGGGGGGAGAGAGGACTAGCGCGAACAATGAGCAGTTCTTC. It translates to CATEGSVGGERTSANNEQFF.

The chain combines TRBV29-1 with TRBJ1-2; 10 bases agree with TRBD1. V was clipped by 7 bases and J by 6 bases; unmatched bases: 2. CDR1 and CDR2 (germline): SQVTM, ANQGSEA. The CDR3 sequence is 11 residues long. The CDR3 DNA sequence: TGCAGCGGCGGGACAGGGGATGGCTACACCTTC. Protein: CSGGTGDGYTF.

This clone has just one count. The CDR3 coding sequence is TGTGCCAGCAGCCAAGTCTCACAGCAAGAGACCCAGTACTTC. This gives the protein CASSQVSQQETQYF. The rearrangement joins TRBV14 to TRBJ2-5; D gene ambiguous. Trimming stripped 1 base from V and 2 bases from J, with 8 bases between. CDR3 length equals 14 residues. The germline CDR1 and CDR2 sequences are SGHDN and FVKESK.

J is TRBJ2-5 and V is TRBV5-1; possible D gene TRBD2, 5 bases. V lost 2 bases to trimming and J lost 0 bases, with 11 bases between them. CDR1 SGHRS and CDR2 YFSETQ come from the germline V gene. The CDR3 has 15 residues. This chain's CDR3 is CASSFSGLYQETQYF. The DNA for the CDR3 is TGCGCCAGCAGCTTCAGCGGACTTTACCAAGAGACCCAGTACTTC.

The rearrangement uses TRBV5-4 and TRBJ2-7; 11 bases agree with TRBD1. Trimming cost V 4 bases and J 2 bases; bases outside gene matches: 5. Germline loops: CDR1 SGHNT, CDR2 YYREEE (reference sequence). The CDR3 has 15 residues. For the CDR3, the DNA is TGTGCCAGCAGCCCGGGGACAGGGGGAACCTACGAGCAGTACTTC. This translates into CASSPGTGGTYEQYF.

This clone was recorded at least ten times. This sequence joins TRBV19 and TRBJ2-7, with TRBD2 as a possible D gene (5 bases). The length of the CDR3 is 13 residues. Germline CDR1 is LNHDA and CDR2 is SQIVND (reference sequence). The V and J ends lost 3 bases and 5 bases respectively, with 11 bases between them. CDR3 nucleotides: TGTGCCAGTAGTATGGTAGCGAGGGACGAGCAGTACTTC. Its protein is CASSMVARDEQYF.

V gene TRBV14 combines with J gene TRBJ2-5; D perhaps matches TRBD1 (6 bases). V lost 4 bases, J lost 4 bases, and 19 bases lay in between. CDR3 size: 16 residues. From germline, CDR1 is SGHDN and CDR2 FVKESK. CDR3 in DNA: TGTGCCAGCAGCCCGGTGGGGGCAAGAGGAAGAGAGACCCAGTACTTC. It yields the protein CASSPVGARGRETQYF.

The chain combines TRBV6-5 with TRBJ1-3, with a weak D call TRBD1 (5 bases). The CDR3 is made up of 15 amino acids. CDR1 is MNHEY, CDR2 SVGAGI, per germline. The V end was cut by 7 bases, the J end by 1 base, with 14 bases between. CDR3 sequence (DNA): TGTGCCAGCAATAGGGATGGGGCATCTGGAAACACCATATATTTT. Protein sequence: CASNRDGASGNTIYF.

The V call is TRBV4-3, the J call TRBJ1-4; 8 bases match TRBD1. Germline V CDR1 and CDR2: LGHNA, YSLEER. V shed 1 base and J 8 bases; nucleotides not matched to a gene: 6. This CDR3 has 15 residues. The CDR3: CASSQARTGREKLFF. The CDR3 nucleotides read TGCGCCAGCAGCCAAGCTCGGACAGGGAGGGAAAAACTGTTTTTT.

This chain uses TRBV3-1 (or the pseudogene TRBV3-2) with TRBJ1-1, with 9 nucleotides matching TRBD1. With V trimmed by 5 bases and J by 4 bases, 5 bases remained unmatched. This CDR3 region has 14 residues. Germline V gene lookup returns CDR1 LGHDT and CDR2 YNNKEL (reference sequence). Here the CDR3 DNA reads TGTGCCAGCAGCAGACAGGGGGGGAGCACTGAAGCTTTCTTT. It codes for CASSRQGGSTEAFF.

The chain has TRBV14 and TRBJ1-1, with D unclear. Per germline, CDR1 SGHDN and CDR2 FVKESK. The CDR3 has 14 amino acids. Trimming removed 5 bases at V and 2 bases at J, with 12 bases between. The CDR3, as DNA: TGTGCCAGCAGCGGTGCGGCTTTCAACACTGAAGCTTTCTTT. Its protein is CASSGAAFNTEAFF.

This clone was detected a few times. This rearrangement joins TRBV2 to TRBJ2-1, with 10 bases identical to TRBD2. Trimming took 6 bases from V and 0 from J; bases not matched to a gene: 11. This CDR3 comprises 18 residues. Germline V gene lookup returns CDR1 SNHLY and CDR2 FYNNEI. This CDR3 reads CASSLTPSSGSSYNEQFF. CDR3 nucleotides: TGTGCCAGCAGCCTTACCCCATCTAGCGGGAGCTCCTACAATGAGCAGTTCTTC.

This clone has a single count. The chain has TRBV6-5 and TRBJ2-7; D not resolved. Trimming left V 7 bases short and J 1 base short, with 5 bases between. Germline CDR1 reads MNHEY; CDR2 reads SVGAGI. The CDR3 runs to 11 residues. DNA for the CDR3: TGTGCCAGCACAGTTTCCTACGAGCAGTACTTC. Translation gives CASTVSYEQYF.

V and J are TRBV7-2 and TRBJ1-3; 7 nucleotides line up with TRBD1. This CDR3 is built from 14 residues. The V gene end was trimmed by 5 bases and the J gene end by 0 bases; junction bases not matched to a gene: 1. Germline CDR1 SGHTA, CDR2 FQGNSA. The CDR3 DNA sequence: TGTGCCAGCAGCGCAGGGGGCTCTGGAAACACCATATATTTT. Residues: CASSAGGSGNTIYF.

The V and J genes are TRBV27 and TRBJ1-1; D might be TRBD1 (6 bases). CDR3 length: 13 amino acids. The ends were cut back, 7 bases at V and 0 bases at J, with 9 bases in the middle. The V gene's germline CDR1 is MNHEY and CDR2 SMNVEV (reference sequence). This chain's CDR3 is CASIGGLNTEAFF. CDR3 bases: TGTGCCAGCATAGGGGGATTGAACACTGAAGCTTTCTTT.

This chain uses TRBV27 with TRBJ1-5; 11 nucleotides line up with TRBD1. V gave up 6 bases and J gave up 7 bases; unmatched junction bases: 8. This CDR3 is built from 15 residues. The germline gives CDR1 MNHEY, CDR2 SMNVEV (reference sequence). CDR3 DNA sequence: TGTGCCAGCAGGGCGGGACAGGGGGGTGGGCAGCCCCAGCATTTT. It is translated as CASRAGQGGGQPQHF.

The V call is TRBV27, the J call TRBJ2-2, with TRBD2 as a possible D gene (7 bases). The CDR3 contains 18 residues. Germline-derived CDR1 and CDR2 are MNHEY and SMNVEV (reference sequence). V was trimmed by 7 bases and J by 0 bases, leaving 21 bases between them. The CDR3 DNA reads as TGTGCCAGCAAGTATCTCTCGGCGGGGGCGCCGAACACCGGGGAGCTGTTTTTT. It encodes CASKYLSAGAPNTGELFF.